This TCR beta chain was observed in a study of OX40 agonist ivuxolimab in advanced cancers. About the full investigation: Ivuxolimab was an agonistic, fully human IgG2 monoclonal antibody directed against OX40 (CD134), a costimulatory receptor. The dose-escalation cohort was 80% to 90% male with a mean age of around 64 years, ranging from roughly 23 to 79. Intravenous ivuxolimab was administered to patients every 2 weeks at six dose levels: 0.01, 0.1, 0.3, 1.5, 3 and 10 mg/kg. Patients were allowed to have had prior anti-PD-1, anti-PD-L1 or anti-CTLA-4 therapy, and approximately 40% of the dose-escalation patients had previously received checkpoint inhibitors. Peripheral TCRbeta sequencing aimed to test whether ivuxolimab altered TCR sequence diversity and caused clonal T-cell expansion. Partial responses occurred in three dose-escalation patients, of whom one had hepatocellular carcinoma and two had cutaneous melanoma. Of the 50 or so patients in dose escalation, 19 had hepatocellular carcinoma, roughly 15 had melanoma, 9 had renal cell carcinoma and 9 had head and neck cancer. The monotherapy dose-escalation portion (N ≈ 50 patients) of the phase I ivuxolimab trial is reported in the paper.

Genomic DNA was extracted from sorted cells for sequencing of the TCRbeta CDR3 region. The immunoSEQ Assay was used for sequencing of TCRbeta CDR3 regions. This is the immuneACCESS table as TCRdb keeps it, with only in-frame sequences that have V and J called. A part of the clones is gone; compared with another copy, unresolved V genes explain less than half, and the rest is unexplained. This sample comprises 71,000 or so clones, about 94% of them detected only once. The biggest ten clones account for about 6.6% of the sample. Measured from the cysteine to the phenylalanine, the CDR3 is 12 residues long. The DNA shown is the 36-base CDR3, in frame from base 1. Reading the germline V gene (reference sequence) gives CDR1 MNHEY and CDR2 SMNVEV. V loses 6 bases, J loses 7 bases, and the germline ends lie 10 bases apart. This clone was observed once. Its antigen is currently not known. Base qualities are not at hand, and no much larger clone is one base apart.

The trial excluded patients who had a history of autoimmune disease or who were on systemic immunosuppression. Peripheral blood for TCR sequencing was collected from all dose cohorts at baseline, on cycle 4 day 1, and on cycle 7 day 1. Samples came from an open-label, multicenter, first-in-human phase I dose-escalation trial of ivuxolimab. The trial enrolled adults with locally advanced or metastatic head and neck squamous cell, hepatocellular, melanoma or renal cell carcinoma. Before TCR sequencing, CD4+ and CD8+ T cells were separately sorted from peripheral blood. Paper-wide results and their limitations: Partial responders in the 0.1-3.0 mg/kg groups had among the lowest normalized peripheral clonal expansion, especially among CD8+ T cells. After ivuxolimab, expanded clones were on average more numerous among CD8+ T cells than among CD4+ T cells. At doses of 0.1 to 3.0 mg/kg, clonal expansion of both CD4+ and CD8+ T cells in blood was seen between baseline and week 6. Antigen specificity was not determined for the clonally expanded peripheral T cells. Low levels of normalized T-cell clonal expansion were also shown by some nonresponding patients.

The sequence links TRBV27 to TRBJ2-1, with no reliable assignment of the D segment. This sample comprised CD4+ or CD8+ T cells sorted from blood, obtained in a trial of the OX40 agonist ivuxolimab. The clonotype comes from an adult with an advanced solid tumor such as melanoma, head and neck, liver or kidney cancer. The DNA reads as follows: TGTGCCAGCAGCCAAGCCGGGAATGAGCAGTTCTTC. Its amino acids are CASSQAGNEQFF.